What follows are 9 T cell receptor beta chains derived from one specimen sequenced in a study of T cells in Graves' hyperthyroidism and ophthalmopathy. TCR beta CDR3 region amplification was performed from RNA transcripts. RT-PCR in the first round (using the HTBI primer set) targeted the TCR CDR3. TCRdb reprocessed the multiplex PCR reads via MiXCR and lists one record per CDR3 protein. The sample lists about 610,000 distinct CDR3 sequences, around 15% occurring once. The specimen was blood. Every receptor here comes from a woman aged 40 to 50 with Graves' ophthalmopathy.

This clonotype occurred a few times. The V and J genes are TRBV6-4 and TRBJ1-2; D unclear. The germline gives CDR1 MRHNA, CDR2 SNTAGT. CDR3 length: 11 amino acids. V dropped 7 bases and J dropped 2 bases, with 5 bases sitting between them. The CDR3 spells CASKANYGYTF. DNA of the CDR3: TGTGCCAGCAAGGCAAACTATGGCTACACCTTC.

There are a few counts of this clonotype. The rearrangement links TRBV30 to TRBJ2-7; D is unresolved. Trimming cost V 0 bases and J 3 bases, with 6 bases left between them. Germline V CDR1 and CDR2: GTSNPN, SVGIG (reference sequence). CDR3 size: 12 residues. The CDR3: CAWSVAGYEQYF. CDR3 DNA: TGTGCCTGGAGTGTAGCCGGCTACGAGCAGTACTTC.

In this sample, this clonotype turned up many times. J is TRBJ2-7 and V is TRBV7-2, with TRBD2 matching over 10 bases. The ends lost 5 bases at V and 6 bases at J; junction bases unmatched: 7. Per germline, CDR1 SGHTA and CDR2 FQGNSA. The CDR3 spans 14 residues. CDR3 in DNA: TGTGCCAGCAGCCAAGGTAGCGGGGGGTCCGAGCAGTACTTC. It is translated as CASSQGSGGSEQYF.

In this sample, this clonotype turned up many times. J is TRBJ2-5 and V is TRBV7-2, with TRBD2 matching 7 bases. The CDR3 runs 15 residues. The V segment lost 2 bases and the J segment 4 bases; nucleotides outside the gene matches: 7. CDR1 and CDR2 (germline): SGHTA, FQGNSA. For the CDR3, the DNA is TGTGCCAGCAGCTTAAATCGGTTAGCGGGAGAGACCCAGTACTTC. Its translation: CASSLNRLAGETQYF.

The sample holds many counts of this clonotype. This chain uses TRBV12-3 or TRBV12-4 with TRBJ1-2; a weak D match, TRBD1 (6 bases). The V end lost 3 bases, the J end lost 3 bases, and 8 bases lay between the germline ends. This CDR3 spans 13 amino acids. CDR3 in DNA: TGTGCCAGCAGTTTTGGGGGCTACTATGGCTACACCTTC. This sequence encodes CASSFGGYYGYTF.

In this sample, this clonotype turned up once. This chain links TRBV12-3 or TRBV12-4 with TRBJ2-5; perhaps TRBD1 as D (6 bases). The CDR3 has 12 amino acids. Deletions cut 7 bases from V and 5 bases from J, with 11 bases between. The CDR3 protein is CASTRGRETQYF. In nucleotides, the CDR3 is TGTGCCAGCACCAGGGGTCGGGAGACCCAGTACTTC.

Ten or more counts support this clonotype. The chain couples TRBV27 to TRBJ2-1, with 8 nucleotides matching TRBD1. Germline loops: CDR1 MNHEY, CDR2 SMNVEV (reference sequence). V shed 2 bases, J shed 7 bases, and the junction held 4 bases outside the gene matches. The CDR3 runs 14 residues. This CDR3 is CASSLARTGNEQFF. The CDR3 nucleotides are TGTGCCAGCAGTTTAGCCCGGACAGGGAATGAGCAGTTCTTC.

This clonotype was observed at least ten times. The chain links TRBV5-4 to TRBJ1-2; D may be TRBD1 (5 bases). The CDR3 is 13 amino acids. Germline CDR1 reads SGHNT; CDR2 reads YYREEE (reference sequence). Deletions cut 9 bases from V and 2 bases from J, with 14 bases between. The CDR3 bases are TGTGCCACCGCGATGTGGGGGAACTATGGCTACACCTTC. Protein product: CATAMWGNYGYTF.

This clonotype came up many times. This CDR3 is CASSALGGDQETQYF. The CDR3 DNA is TGTGCCAGCAGCGCCCTTGGAGGGGACCAAGAGACCCAGTACTTC. This chain connects TRBV9 to TRBJ2-5, with D tentatively TRBD2 (6 bases). V was pared by 3 bases and J by 0 bases, with 12 bases between. The CDR3 extends over 15 amino acids. The germline V gene has CDR1 SGDLS and CDR2 YYNGEE.